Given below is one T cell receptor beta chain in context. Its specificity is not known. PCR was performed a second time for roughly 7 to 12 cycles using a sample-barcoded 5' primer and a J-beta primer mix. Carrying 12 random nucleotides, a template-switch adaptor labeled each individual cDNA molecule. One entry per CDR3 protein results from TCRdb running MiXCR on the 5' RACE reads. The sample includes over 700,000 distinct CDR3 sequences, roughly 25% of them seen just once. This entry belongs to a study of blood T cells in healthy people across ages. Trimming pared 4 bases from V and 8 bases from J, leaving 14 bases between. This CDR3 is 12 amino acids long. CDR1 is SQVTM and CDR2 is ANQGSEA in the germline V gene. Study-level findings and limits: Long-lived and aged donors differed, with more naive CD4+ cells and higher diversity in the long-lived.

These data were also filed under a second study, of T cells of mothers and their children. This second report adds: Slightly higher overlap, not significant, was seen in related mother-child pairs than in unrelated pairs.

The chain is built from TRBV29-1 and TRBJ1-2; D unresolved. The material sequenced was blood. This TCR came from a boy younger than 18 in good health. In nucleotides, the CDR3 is TGCAGCGTTGTGTCGGAGACCTCCGGCTACACCTTC. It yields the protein CSVVSETSGYTF.